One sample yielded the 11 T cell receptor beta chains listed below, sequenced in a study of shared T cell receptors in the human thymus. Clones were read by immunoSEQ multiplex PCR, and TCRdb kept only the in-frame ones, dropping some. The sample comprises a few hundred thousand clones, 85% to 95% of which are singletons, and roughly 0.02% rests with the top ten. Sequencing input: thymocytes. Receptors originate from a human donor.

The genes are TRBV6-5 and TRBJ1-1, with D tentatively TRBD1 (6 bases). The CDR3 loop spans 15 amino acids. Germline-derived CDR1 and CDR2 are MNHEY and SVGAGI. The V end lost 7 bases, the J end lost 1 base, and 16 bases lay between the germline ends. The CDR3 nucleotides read TGTGCCAGCACTCCCAATTGGGGACAGAACACTGAAGCTTTCTTT. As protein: CASTPNWGQNTEAFF.

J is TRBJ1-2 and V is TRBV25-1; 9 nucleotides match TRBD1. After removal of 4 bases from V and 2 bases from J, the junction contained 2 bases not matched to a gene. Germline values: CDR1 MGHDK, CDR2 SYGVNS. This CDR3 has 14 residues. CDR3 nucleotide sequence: TGTGCCAGCAGTGCGGACAGGGGAAACTATGGCTACACCTTC. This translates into CASSADRGNYGYTF.

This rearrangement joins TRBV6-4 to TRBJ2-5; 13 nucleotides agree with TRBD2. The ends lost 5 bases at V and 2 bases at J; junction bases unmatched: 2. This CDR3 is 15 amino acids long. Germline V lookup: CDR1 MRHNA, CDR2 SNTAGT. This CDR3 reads CASSPGLAGQETQYF. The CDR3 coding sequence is TGTGCCAGCAGTCCGGGACTAGCGGGACAAGAGACCCAGTACTTC.

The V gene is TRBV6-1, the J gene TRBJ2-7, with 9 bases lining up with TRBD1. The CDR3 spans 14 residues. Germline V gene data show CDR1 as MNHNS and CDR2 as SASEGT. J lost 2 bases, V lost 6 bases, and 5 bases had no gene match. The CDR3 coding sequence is TGTGCCAGCAGCACCGGGACAGGGCCCTACGAGCAGTACTTC. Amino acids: CASSTGTGPYEQYF.

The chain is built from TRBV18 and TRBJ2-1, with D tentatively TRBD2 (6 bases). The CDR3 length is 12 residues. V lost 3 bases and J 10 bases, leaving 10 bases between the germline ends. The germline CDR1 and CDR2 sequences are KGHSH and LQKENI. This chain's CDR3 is CASSPGGREQFF. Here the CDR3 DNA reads TGTGCCAGCTCACCGGGGGGTAGGGAGCAGTTCTTC.

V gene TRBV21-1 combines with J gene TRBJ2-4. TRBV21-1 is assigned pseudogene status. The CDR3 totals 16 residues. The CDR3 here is CASNRGQALAKNIQYF. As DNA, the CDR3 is TGTGCCAGCAACCGGGGCCAGGCGTTAGCCAAAAACATTCAGTACTTC.

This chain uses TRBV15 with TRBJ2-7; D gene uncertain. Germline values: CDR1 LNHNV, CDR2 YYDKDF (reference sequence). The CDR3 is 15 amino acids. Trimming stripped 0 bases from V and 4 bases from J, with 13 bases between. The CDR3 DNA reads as TGTGCCACCAGCAGAGAACGGGCCAGGCCATACGAGCAGTACTTC. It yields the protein CATSRERARPYEQYF.

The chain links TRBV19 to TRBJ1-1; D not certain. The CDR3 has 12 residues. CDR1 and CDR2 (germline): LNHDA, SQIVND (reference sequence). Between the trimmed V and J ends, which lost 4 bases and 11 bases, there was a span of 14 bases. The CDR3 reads CASSKGQMTAFF. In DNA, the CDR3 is TGTGCCAGTAGTAAGGGCCAGATGACGGCTTTCTTT.

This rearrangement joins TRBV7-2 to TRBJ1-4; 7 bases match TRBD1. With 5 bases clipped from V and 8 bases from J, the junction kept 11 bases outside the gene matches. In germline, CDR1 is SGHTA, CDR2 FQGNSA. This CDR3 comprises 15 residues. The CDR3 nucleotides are TGTGCCAGCAGCCCCTGGGACAGTCTCTTCGAAAAACTGTTTTTT. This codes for CASSPWDSLFEKLFF.

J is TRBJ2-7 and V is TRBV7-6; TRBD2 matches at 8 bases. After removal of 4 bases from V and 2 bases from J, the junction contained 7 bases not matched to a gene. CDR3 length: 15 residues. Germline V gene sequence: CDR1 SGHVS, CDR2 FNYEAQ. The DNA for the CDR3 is TGTGCCAGCAGCTCGCTACCGACTAGCGCCTACGAGCAGTACTTC. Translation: CASSSLPTSAYEQYF.

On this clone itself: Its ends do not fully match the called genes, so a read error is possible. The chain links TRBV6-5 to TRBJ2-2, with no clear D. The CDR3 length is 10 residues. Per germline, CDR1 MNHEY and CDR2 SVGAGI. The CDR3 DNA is TGTGCCAGCTGGACCGAGGAGCTGTTTTTT. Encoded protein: CASWTEELFF.